This TCR beta chain was recovered during a study of T cells in Graves' hyperthyroidism and ophthalmopathy. The CDR3 has 15 residues. After removal of 5 bases from V and 2 bases from J, the junction contained 7 bases not matched to a gene. CDR1 and CDR2 from the germline V gene are MNHEY and SMNVEV (reference sequence). This clonotype showed up many times. Using RNA transcripts as the source, TCR beta CDR3 regions were amplified. The HTBI primer set served for first-round RT-PCR of the TCR CDR3. In TCRdb, the multiplex PCR reads were re-called with MiXCR into one record per CDR3 protein. This table has about 420,000 distinct CDR3 sequences, 15% to 18% appearing once. Each patient was aged 18 to 65 and had newly diagnosed hyperthyroidism of under 2 months' duration. The PBMCs were taken from less than 11 ml of fresh peripheral blood.

The sequenced sample was blood. The rearrangement uses TRBV27 and TRBJ2-7; TRBD1 matches 9 bases. The sequence was obtained from a young woman with Graves' hyperthyroidism. Here the CDR3 reads CASSTPGTGTYEQYF. For the CDR3, the DNA is TGTGCCAGCAGTACACCCGGGACAGGGACCTACGAGCAGTACTTC.